Listed below are T cell receptor beta chains from one sample, sequenced in a study of monozygotic twins with inflammatory bowel disease. From its re-call of the 5' RACE reads, TCRdb lists each CDR3 protein once, without DNA. Here the sample table reports about 160,000 distinct CDR3 sequences. Specimen: blood. The receptors shown here come from a human donor with ulcerative colitis or Crohn's disease, or a healthy co-twin of an affected twin (not recorded which). Each CDR3 is given with its conserved first and last residue.

v_call	j_call	cdr3_aa
TRBV10-3	TRBJ1-2	CAISESRGQNYGYTF
TRBV20-1	TRBJ2-7	CSASSTRSESEQYF
TRBV28	TRBJ2-4	CASSRTSEVKNIQYF
TRBV20-1	TRBJ2-1	CSARVGSGTYNEQFF
TRBV7-2	TRBJ2-5	CASSLGEWETQYF
TRBV5-5	TRBJ2-3	CASSLQGTDTQYF
TRBV29-1	TRBJ2-1	CSVVKGTYNEQFF
TRBV5-1	TRBJ2-3	CASSGSRGLHTDTQYF
TRBV5-5	TRBJ1-5	CASSHSPGRNQPQHF
TRBV6-2/TRBV6-3	TRBJ1-2	CASSYERNYGYTF
TRBV6-1	TRBJ2-3	CATGGRGRPSTDTQYF
TRBV2	TRBJ2-7	CASRRLASYEQYF
TRBV7-2	TRBJ2-1	CASSRWGRSTYNEQFF
TRBV11-2	TRBJ1-3	CASSSRLRLISGNTIYF
TRBV5-1	TRBJ2-5	CASSPNTGEETQYF
TRBV4-1	TRBJ2-1	CASSQGRDRLVEQFF
TRBV10-3	TRBJ2-1	CAIGQGTPNEQFF
TRBV5-1	TRBJ1-2	CASSPRGRGYTF
TRBV20-1	TRBJ2-2	CSARGLAGRNNTGELFF
TRBV7-2	TRBJ1-2	CASSPSDSYGYTF
TRBV10-3	TRBJ1-6	CAIAAAPDDGSPLHF
TRBV5-1	TRBJ2-7	CASSLGGTGYEQYF
TRBV27	TRBJ2-1	CASSLFVRGGTPAYNEQFF
TRBV19	TRBJ1-4	CASSISGNEKLFF
TRBV11-1	TRBJ1-1	CASSSSGAYRTWNTEAFF
TRBV28	TRBJ2-7	CATTMSSYEQYF
TRBV5-1	TRBJ2-2	CASSWIGSGELFF
TRBV20-1	TRBJ1-6	CSARAHGNSPLHF
TRBV10-3	TRBJ1-5	CAISGPEFNQPQHF
TRBV20-1	TRBJ1-5	CSARALRSRGVQPQHF
TRBV9	TRBJ1-1	CASSVAGMNTEAFF
TRBV7-9	TRBJ1-6	CASSLRLGGASPLHF
TRBV7-9	TRBJ2-1	CASSLAYPGGTEQFF
TRBV7-2	TRBJ1-1	CASSPVSLRAEAFF
TRBV6-5	TRBJ2-7	CASSYSRDRGYEQYF
TRBV20-1	TRBJ2-5	CSARDIQETQYF
TRBV7-8	TRBJ2-7	CASSHRDRWTYEQYF
TRBV5-6	TRBJ2-7	CASSFGQPYEQYF
TRBV28	TRBJ1-1	CASSLLADRSMNTEAFF